This T cell receptor beta chain is drawn from a study of T cells in severe cutaneous drug reactions. General study points: One public TCRbeta CDR3 appeared in all seven blister samples, averaging around 14%.

In the case of this clonotype: Its matching antigen is unknown.

Sequenced patients had Stevens-Johnson syndrome or toxic epidermal necrolysis caused by carbamazepine. Bulk and single-cell libraries used iRepertoire multiplex PCR with TCR subtype-specific primers. TCRdb reprocessed the multiplex PCR reads, with one entry per CDR3 protein and no DNA. The sample includes some 5,700 distinct CDR3 sequences. The receptor's source is a human donor with a severe cutaneous adverse drug reaction. Sequenced sample: PBMCs.

The CDR3: CASSPDSNSGNTIYF. The rearrangement uses TRBV18 and TRBJ1-3; TCRdb lists TRBD1, though no DNA is available to test this call. Germline CDR1 and CDR2: KGHSH and LQKENI. This CDR3 has 15 amino acids.